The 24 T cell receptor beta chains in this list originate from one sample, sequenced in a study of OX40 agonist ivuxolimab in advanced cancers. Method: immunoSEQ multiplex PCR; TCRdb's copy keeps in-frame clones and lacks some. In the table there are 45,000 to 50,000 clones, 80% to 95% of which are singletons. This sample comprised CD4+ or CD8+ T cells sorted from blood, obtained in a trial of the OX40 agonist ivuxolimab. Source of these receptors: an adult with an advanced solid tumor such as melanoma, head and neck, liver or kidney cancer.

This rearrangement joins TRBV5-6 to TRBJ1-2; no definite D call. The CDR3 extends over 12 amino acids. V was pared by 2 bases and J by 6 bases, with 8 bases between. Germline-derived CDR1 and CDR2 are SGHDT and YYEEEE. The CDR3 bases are TGTGCCAGCAGCTTTGGAGGTAATGGCTACACCTTC. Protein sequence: CASSFGGNGYTF.

The CDR3 nucleotides are TGTGCCAGCAGTGGCAACAATGAGCAGTTCTTC. This translates into CASSGNNEQFF. This rearrangement joins TRBV9 to TRBJ2-1; D unclear. The CDR3 covers 11 residues. Germline V CDR1 and CDR2: SGDLS, YYNGEE. V was trimmed by 5 bases and J by 5 bases, leaving 5 bases between them.

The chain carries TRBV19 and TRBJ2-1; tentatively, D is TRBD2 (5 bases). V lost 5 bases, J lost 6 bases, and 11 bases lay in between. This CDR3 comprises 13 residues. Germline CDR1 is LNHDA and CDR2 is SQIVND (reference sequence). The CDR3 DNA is TGTGCCAGTAGTGTCTATGAGGGCAATGAGCAGTTCTTC. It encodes CASSVYEGNEQFF.

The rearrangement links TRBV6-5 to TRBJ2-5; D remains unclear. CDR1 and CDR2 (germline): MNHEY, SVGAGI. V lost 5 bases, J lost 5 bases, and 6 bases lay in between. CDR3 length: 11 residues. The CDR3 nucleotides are TGTGCCAGCAGTGGTCCGGAGACCCAGTACTTC. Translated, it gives CASSGPETQYF.

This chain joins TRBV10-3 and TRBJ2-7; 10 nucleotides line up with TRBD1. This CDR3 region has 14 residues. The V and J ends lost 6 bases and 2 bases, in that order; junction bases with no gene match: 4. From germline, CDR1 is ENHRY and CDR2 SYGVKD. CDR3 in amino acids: CAISDGQGAYEQYF. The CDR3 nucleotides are TGTGCCATCAGCGACGGACAGGGGGCCTACGAGCAGTACTTC.

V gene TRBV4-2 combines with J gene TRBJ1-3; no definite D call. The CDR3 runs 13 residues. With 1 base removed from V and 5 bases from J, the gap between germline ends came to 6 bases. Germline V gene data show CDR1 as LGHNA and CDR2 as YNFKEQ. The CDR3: CASSQVERNTIYF. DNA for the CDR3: TGTGCCAGCAGCCAAGTAGAAAGAAACACCATATATTTT.

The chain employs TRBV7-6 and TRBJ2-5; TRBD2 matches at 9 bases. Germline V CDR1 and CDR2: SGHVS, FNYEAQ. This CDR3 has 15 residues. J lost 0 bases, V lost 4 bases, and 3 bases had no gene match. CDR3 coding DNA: TGTGCCAGCAGCTCAAGACTAGCGGACCAAGAGACCCAGTACTTC. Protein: CASSSRLADQETQYF. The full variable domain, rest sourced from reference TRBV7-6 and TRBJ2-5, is GAGVSQSPRYKVTKRGQDVALRCDPISGHVSLYWYRQALGQGPEFLTYFNYEAQQDKSGLPNDRFSAERPEGSISTLTIQRTEQRDSAMYRCASSSRLADQETQYFGPGTRLLVL.

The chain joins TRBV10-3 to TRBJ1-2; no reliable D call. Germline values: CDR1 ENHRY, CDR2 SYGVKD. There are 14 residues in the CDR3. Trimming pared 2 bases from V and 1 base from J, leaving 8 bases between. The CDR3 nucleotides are TGTGCCATCAGTGAGGCGACTTTTAACTATGGCTACACCTTC. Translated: CAISEATFNYGYTF.

The CDR3 DNA follows: TGTGCCAGCAGTCTATCTCAGGGAATCCAGCCCCAGCATTTT. Translating gives CASSLSQGIQPQHF. The V and J genes are TRBV2 and TRBJ1-5, with D perhaps TRBD1 (5 bases). CDR1 and CDR2 from the germline V gene are SNHLY and FYNNEI. The CDR3 consists of 14 residues. V was cut by 5 bases and J by 7 bases, with 15 bases left in between.

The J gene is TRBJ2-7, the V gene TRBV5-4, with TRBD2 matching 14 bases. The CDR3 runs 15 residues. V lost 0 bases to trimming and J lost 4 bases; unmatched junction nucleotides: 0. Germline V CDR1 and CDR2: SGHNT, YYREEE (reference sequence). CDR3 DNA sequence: TGTGCCAGCAGCTTGGGGACTAGCGGGGGGTACGAGCAGTACGTC. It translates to CASSLGTSGGYEQYV.

The CDR3 DNA sequence: TGTGCCAGCAGTTTGCCCAAGGGCCAAGAGACCCAGTACTTC. Amino acids: CASSLPKGQETQYF. The gene calls are TRBV28 and TRBJ2-5; D call uncertain. Germline V lookup: CDR1 MDHEN, CDR2 SYDVKM. CDR3 length equals 14 residues. Trimming stripped 3 bases from V and 1 base from J, with 9 bases between. Full variable domain (rest looked up from reference TRBV28 and TRBJ2-5): DVKVTQSSRYLVKRTGEKVFLECVQDMDHENMFWYRQDPGLGLRLIYFSYDVKMKEKGDIPEGYSVSREKKERFSLILESASTNQTSMYLCASSLPKGQETQYFGPGTRLLVL.

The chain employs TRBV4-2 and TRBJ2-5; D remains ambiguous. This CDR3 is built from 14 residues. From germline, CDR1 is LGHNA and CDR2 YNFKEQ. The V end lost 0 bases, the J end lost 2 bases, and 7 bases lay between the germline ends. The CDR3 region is CASSQDWGQETQYF. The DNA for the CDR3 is TGTGCCAGCAGCCAAGATTGGGGTCAAGAGACCCAGTACTTC.

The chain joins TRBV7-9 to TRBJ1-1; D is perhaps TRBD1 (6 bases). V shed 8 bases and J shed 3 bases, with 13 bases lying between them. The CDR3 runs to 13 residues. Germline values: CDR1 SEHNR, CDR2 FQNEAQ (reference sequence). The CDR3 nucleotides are TGTGCCAGCCTGAGGGGGATGCACACTGAAGCTTTCTTT. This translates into CASLRGMHTEAFF. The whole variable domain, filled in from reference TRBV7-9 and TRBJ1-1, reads DTGVSQNPRHKITKRGQNVTFRCDPISEHNRLYWYRQTLGQGPEFLTYFQNEAQLEKSRLLSDRFSAERPKGSFSTLEIQRTEQGDSAMYLCASLRGMHTEAFFGQGTRLTVV.

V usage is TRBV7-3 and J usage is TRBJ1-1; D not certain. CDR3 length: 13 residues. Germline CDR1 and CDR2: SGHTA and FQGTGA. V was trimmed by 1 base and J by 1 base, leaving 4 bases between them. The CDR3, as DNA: TGTGCCAGCAGCTTAATAGGGAACACTGAAGCTTTCTTT. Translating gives CASSLIGNTEAFF.

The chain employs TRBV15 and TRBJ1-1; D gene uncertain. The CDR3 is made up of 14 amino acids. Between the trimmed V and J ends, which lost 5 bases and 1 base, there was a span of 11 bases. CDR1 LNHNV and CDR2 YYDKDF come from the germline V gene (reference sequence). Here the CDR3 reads CATSRKPPNTEAFF. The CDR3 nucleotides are TGTGCCACCAGCCGGAAACCGCCGAACACTGAAGCTTTCTTT. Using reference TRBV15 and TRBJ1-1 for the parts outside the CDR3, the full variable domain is DAMVIQNPRYQVTQFGKPVTLSCSQTLNHNVMYWYQQKSSQAPKLLFHYYDKDFNNEADTPDNFQSRRPNTSFCFLDIRSPGLGDTAMYLCATSRKPPNTEAFFGQGTRLTVV.

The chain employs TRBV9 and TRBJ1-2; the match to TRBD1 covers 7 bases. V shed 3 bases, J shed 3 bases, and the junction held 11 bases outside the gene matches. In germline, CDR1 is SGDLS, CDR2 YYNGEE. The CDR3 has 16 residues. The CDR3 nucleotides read TGTGCCAGCAGCGCCCTTTGGGACAGCCTCTACTATGGCTACACCTTC. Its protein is CASSALWDSLYYGYTF.

The CDR3 DNA reads TGTGCCAGCAGGGAAACAGGGGGCATGTTTGGCTACACCTTC. Encoded protein: CASRETGGMFGYTF. V gene TRBV7-9 combines with J gene TRBJ1-2, with 9 nucleotides matching TRBD1. Germline values: CDR1 SEHNR, CDR2 FQNEAQ (reference sequence). This CDR3 region has 14 residues. Trimming cost V 6 bases and J 7 bases; bases outside gene matches: 9.

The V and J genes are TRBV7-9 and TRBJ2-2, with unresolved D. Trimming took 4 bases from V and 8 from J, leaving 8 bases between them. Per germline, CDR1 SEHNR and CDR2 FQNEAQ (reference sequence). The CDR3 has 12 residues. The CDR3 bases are TGTGCCAGCAGCTCCCGGGTGGGGGAGCTGTTTTTT. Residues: CASSSRVGELFF. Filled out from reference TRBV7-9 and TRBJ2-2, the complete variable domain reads DTGVSQNPRHKITKRGQNVTFRCDPISEHNRLYWYRQTLGQGPEFLTYFQNEAQLEKSRLLSDRFSAERPKGSFSTLEIQRTEQGDSAMYLCASSSRVGELFFGEGSRLTVL.

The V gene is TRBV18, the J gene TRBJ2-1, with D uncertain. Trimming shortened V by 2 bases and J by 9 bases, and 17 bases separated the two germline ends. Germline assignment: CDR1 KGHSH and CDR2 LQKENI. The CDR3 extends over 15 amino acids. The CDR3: CASSPSYHLGVEQFF. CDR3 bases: TGTGCCAGCTCACCATCCTATCACCTTGGCGTTGAGCAGTTCTTC. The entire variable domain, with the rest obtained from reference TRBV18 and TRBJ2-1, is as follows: NAGVMQNPRHLVRRRGQEARLRCSPMKGHSHVYWYRQLPEEGLKFMVYLQKENIIDESGMPKERFSAEFPKEGPSILRIQQVVRGDSAAYFCASSPSYHLGVEQFFGPGTRLTVL.

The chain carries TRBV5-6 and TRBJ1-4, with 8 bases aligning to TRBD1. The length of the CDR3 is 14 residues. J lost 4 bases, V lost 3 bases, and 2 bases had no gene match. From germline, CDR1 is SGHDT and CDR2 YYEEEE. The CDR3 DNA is TGTGCCAGCAGCTGGGACAGGAGTAATGAAAAACTGTTTTTT. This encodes CASSWDRSNEKLFF.

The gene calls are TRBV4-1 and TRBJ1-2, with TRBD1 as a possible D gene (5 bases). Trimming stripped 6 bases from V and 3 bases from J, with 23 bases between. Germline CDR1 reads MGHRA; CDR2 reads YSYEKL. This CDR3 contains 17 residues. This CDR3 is CASSSRAGPSWDYGYTF. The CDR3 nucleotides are TGCGCCAGCAGTTCCCGGGCAGGGCCTTCCTGGGACTATGGCTACACCTTC.

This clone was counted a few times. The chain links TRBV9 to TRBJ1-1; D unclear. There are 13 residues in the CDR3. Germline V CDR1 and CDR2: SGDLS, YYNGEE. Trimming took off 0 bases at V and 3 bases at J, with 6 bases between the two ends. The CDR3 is CASSVVDDTEAFF. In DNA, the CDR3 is TGTGCCAGCAGCGTAGTAGATGACACTGAAGCTTTCTTT.

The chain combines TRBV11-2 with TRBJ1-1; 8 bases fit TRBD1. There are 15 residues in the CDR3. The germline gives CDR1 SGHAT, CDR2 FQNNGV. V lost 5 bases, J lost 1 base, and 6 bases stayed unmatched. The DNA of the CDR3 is TGTGCCAGCAGCCCCCGGGACAGGACGAACACTGAAGCTTTCTTT. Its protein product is CASSPRDRTNTEAFF. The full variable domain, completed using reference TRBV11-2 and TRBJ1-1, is EAGVAQSPRYKIIEKRQSVAFWCNPISGHATLYWYQQILGQGPKLLIQFQNNGVVDDSQLPKDRFSAERLKGVDSTLKIQPAKLEDSAVYLCASSPRDRTNTEAFFGQGTRLTVV.

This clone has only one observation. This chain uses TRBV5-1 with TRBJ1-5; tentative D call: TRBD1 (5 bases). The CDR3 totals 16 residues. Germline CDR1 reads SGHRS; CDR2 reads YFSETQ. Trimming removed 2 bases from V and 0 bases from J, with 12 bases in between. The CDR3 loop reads CASSFGGDNSNQPQHF. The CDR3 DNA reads TGCGCCAGCAGCTTCGGGGGTGACAATAGCAATCAGCCCCAGCATTTT.